The 30 T cell receptor beta chains below all came from one sample that was sequenced in a study of identical twins. TCRdb analysed the 5' RACE reads with MiXCR anew, one entry per CDR3 protein. The sample has 250,000 or so distinct CDR3 sequences, approximately 12% seen once. This sample was shared with a second study, whose subject was yellow fever vaccine responses in identical twins.

The sample comprised memory (CD45RO+) T cells sorted from blood. All receptors derive from a woman under 30 in good health.

This clonotype came up many times. V usage is TRBV29-1 and J usage is TRBJ2-1; 9 nucleotides agree with TRBD1. CDR1 SQVTM and CDR2 ANQGSEA come from the germline V gene. V shed 6 bases and J 9 bases; nucleotides not matched to a gene: 6. This CDR3 is 12 amino acids long. The CDR3 bases are TGCAGCGTGGGACAGGGAACGGGTGAGCAGTTCTTC. This codes for CSVGQGTGEQFF.

The chain uses TRBV19 and TRBJ2-7; the D is unclear. Trimming cost V 11 bases and J 2 bases, with 16 bases left between them. Per the germline V gene, CDR1 is LNHDA and CDR2 is SQIVND (reference sequence). The length of the CDR3 is 13 residues. CDR3 residues: CASKQTKAYEQYF. The CDR3 bases are TGTGCCTCTAAGCAAACCAAGGCCTACGAGCAGTACTTC.

The chain combines TRBV24-1 with TRBJ2-1, with 9 bases that match TRBD2. In germline, CDR1 is KGHDR, CDR2 SFDVKD. The junction had 11 bases not matched to a gene; V was cut back by 7 bases and J by 5 bases. The CDR3 totals 16 residues. The chain's CDR3 is CATSAPSGEVHNEQFF. CDR3 nucleotides: TGTGCCACCAGCGCACCTAGCGGGGAGGTCCACAATGAGCAGTTCTTC.

This clonotype appeared a few times. This chain links TRBV7-2 with TRBJ1-5, with a possible D match to TRBD1 (5 bases). Deletions cut 8 bases from V and 0 bases from J, with 14 bases between. The V gene's germline CDR1 is SGHTA and CDR2 FQGNSA. The CDR3 spans 15 residues. The CDR3 reads CASSQGRHSNQPQHF. The CDR3 DNA sequence: TGTGCCAGCTCTCAGGGCCGGCATAGCAATCAGCCCCAGCATTTT. Filled out from reference TRBV7-2 and TRBJ1-5, the complete variable domain reads GAGVSQSPSNKVTEKGKDVELRCDPISGHTALYWYRQSLGQGLEFLIYFQGNSAPDKSGLPSDRFSAERTGGSVSTLTIQRTQQEDSAVYLCASSQGRHSNQPQHFGDGTRLSIL.

The chain has TRBV14 and TRBJ2-1, with 8 nucleotides matching TRBD2. The CDR3 spans 15 residues. Trimming removed 1 base from V and 7 bases from J; junction bases left unmatched: 6. Germline V gene sequence: CDR1 SGHDN, CDR2 FVKESK. CDR3 DNA: TGTGCCAGCAGCCAAGTTACGGGGGGGCGGAATGAGCAGTTCTTC. Its translation is CASSQVTGGRNEQFF.

V and J are TRBV6-1 and TRBJ2-7, with D possibly TRBD1 on 8 matching bases. Germline assignment: CDR1 MNHNS and CDR2 SASEGT. Trimming took 6 bases from V and 3 from J, leaving 18 bases between them. The CDR3 extends over 15 amino acids. The CDR3: CASSKRGQVGYEQYF. The CDR3 DNA sequence: TGTGCCAGCAGCAAGCGGGGACAGGTTGGCTACGAGCAGTACTTC.

The chain combines TRBV5-4 with TRBJ2-7; D possibly uses TRBD1 or TRBD2 (6 bases each). V was shortened by 3 bases and J by 7 bases, with 11 bases between the two germline ends. The CDR3 covers 12 residues. The V gene's germline CDR1 is SGHNT and CDR2 YYREEE (reference sequence). CDR3 residues: CASSSRGREQYF. CDR3 DNA sequence: TGTGCCAGCAGCTCGAGGGGGAGGGAGCAGTACTTC.

Many counts were recorded for this clonotype. At one boundary the junction diverges from the germline segment, which might be a read error. The rearrangement uses TRBV6-4 and TRBJ2-1, with 7 positions matching TRBD1. Per the germline V gene, CDR1 is MRHNA and CDR2 is SNTAGT. This CDR3 contains 11 residues. Here the CDR3 reads CASREGGKVVF. CDR3 nucleotides: TGTGCCAGCAGAGAAGGGGGCAAGGTGGTCTTC.

This clonotype was observed many times. V usage is TRBV20-1 and J usage is TRBJ2-1, with 8 bases fitting TRBD2. The CDR3 is 15 amino acids. Germline V gene lookup returns CDR1 DFQATT and CDR2 SNEGSKA (reference sequence). Unmatched junction bases numbered 14, after V lost 4 bases and J lost 9 bases. The CDR3 DNA follows: TGCAGTGCTACCCAGCGGGAGTATTATCTCAGTGAGCAGTTCTTC. Its protein product is CSATQREYYLSEQFF.

Note on this clonotype: At one end, the junction sequence differs from germline, possibly due to a read error. This chain joins TRBV5-1 and TRBJ1-6, with 10 bases aligning to TRBD1. Germline V gene data show CDR1 as SGHRS and CDR2 as YFSETQ. The CDR3 extends over 15 amino acids. DNA for the CDR3: TGCGCCAGCAGCACCGGACAGGGGGGAAATTCACCCCCCCACTTT. Translating gives CASSTGQGGNSPPHF.

This clonotype was recorded a few times. The chain joins TRBV25-1 to TRBJ2-7; no definite D call. CDR3 length equals 12 residues. V lost 8 bases and J lost 0, with 8 bases in between. CDR1 is MGHDK and CDR2 is SYGVNS in the germline V gene. CDR3 in amino acids: CASGRDSYEQYF. The CDR3 nucleotides are TGTGCCAGCGGGCGCGACTCCTACGAGCAGTACTTC.

The V call is TRBV20-1, the J call TRBJ2-1; 7 nucleotides agree with TRBD1. CDR3 size: 12 residues. CDR1 DFQATT and CDR2 SNEGSKA come from the germline V gene (reference sequence). The CDR3 loop reads CSTSTGFYEQFF. The CDR3 DNA sequence: TGCAGCACCTCGACAGGGTTCTATGAGCAGTTCTTC.

The chain joins TRBV4-3 to TRBJ2-1; TRBD2 might be the D (5 bases). Trimming took 0 bases from V and 7 from J, leaving 10 bases between them. This CDR3 has 14 residues. The germline V gene has CDR1 LGHNA and CDR2 YSLEER. This chain's CDR3 is CASSQDTRGNEQFF. The CDR3 DNA reads TGCGCCAGCAGCCAAGATACTAGAGGTAATGAGCAGTTCTTC.

The V gene is TRBV2, the J gene TRBJ2-7, with D hard to call. With 10 bases removed from V and 2 bases from J, the gap between germline ends came to 12 bases. Germline V gene lookup returns CDR1 SNHLY and CDR2 FYNNEI. The CDR3 spans 12 residues. DNA of the CDR3: TGTGCCAACAAGGGCCCGCCCTACGAGCAGTACTTC. Translating it yields CANKGPPYEQYF.

This rearrangement joins TRBV20-1 to TRBJ2-2, with D possibly TRBD1 on 6 matching bases. V was clipped by 1 base and J by 5 bases, with 14 bases between them. The CDR3 runs to 15 residues. Germline CDR1 reads DFQATT; CDR2 reads SNEGSKA (reference sequence). CDR3 in amino acids: CSARGDRRATGELFF. The CDR3 DNA follows: TGCAGTGCTAGAGGCGACAGGCGTGCGACCGGGGAGCTGTTTTTT.

The rearrangement uses TRBV5-1 and TRBJ2-1, with TRBD1 matching over 9 bases. Germline V gene sequence: CDR1 SGHRS, CDR2 YFSETQ. The V and J ends lost 4 bases and 6 bases, in that order; junction bases with no gene match: 5. The CDR3 sequence is 14 residues long. The CDR3 DNA reads as TGCGCCAGCAGCCCGGGACAGGGTGTCAATGAGCAGTTCTTC. The encoded protein is CASSPGQGVNEQFF.

The chain has TRBV4-2 and TRBJ2-3, with D perhaps being TRBD1 or TRBD2 (5 bases each). The CDR3 covers 18 residues. The germline CDR1 and CDR2 sequences are LGHNA and YNFKEQ. V dropped 4 bases and J dropped 2 bases, with 22 bases sitting between them. Written as DNA, the CDR3 is TGTGCCAGCAGCCCCCGGGACCTGACGTTGGGGCCCACAGATACGCAGTATTTT. Translating gives CASSPRDLTLGPTDTQYF.

In this sample, this clonotype turned up many times. This chain links TRBV3-1 with TRBJ2-1; 10 bases fit TRBD2. The CDR3 consists of 15 residues. Trimming removed 2 bases from V and 8 bases from J; junction bases left unmatched: 6. Germline CDR1 reads LGHDT; CDR2 reads YNNKEL (reference sequence). Here the CDR3 reads CASSQSSGRQDEQFF. CDR3 DNA: TGTGCCAGCAGCCAAAGTAGCGGGAGGCAGGATGAGCAGTTCTTC.

The table lists this clonotype with a few counts. V and J are TRBV3-1 and TRBJ2-5; no reliable D call. Deletions cut 5 bases from V and 5 bases from J, with 9 bases between. This CDR3 is built from 12 residues. The germline CDR1 and CDR2 sequences are LGHDT and YNNKEL (reference sequence). The CDR3 coding sequence is TGTGCCAGCAGCGGGCACGGGGAGACCCAGTACTTC. It encodes CASSGHGETQYF.

In nucleotides, the CDR3 is TGTGCCAGCAGTTACGGGGGGAGCCTCCAAGAGACCCAGTACTTC. As protein: CASSYGGSLQETQYF. The genes are TRBV6-5 and TRBJ2-5, with a weak D call TRBD2 (6 bases). There are 15 residues in the CDR3. The germline V and J ends were trimmed by 2 bases and 1 base, with 11 bases remaining between them. The germline CDR1 and CDR2 sequences are MNHEY and SVGAGI.

This clonotype has more than one count but fewer than ten. The J gene is TRBJ2-3, the V gene TRBV10-3, with TRBD1 matching 7 bases. J was trimmed by 4 bases and V by 3 bases; bases with no gene match: 7. Germline-derived CDR1 and CDR2 are ENHRY and SYGVKD. The CDR3 contains 15 residues. CDR3 nucleotide sequence: TGTGCCATCAGTGATTTTGGGACAGCAGCAGATACGCAGTATTTT. This codes for CAISDFGTAADTQYF.

The chain employs TRBV4-2 and TRBJ2-1; D unresolved. V was clipped by 0 bases and J by 11 bases, with 14 bases between them. Germline CDR1 reads LGHNA; CDR2 reads YNFKEQ. The CDR3 runs to 14 residues. As DNA, the CDR3 is TGTGCCAGCAGCCAAGATCTGTCCCGGGCCCAGCAGTTCTTC. This translates into CASSQDLSRAQQFF.

This clonotype was detected a few times. The chain carries TRBV20-1 and TRBJ1-2; TRBD1 matches at 7 bases. The CDR3 extends over 14 amino acids. V shed 6 bases, J shed 3 bases, and the junction held 10 bases outside the gene matches. CDR1 DFQATT and CDR2 SNEGSKA come from the germline V gene (reference sequence). The CDR3 reads CSAANRQGDYGYTF. The CDR3 nucleotides are TGCAGTGCCGCCAACCGACAGGGTGACTATGGCTACACCTTC.

This clonotype was detected many times. The chain combines TRBV12-3 or TRBV12-4 with TRBJ1-6; 7 positions match TRBD1. The CDR3 covers 15 residues. Trimming cost V 5 bases and J 6 bases; bases outside gene matches: 7. The CDR3 reads CASSPRTGLNSPLHF. The CDR3 nucleotides read TGTGCCAGCAGTCCGCGGACAGGTCTTAATTCACCCCTCCACTTT.

This clonotype was detected a few times. The chain recombines TRBV3-1 with TRBJ1-1; D perhaps matches TRBD1 (5 bases). Germline values: CDR1 LGHDT, CDR2 YNNKEL (reference sequence). This CDR3 comprises 15 residues. Trimming left V 4 bases short and J 2 bases short, with 14 bases between. The chain's CDR3 is CASSLSGTQNTEAFF. CDR3 bases: TGTGCCAGCAGCCTGTCCGGGACGCAAAACACTGAAGCTTTCTTT.

This clonotype came up a few times. CDR3 residues: CASSPGQKTGELFF. The DNA for the CDR3 is TGTGCCAGCAGCCCGGGACAGAAGACTGGGGAGCTGTTTTTT. The chain links TRBV7-2 to TRBJ2-2; 7 nucleotides line up with TRBD1. The CDR3 consists of 14 residues. The ends lost 5 bases at V and 8 bases at J; junction bases unmatched: 8. The germline V gene has CDR1 SGHTA and CDR2 FQGNSA.

This clonotype was counted a few times. The chain is built from TRBV5-1 and TRBJ2-5; D unclear. CDR3 length equals 15 residues. V was clipped by 0 bases and J by 1 base, with 10 bases between them. Germline-derived CDR1 and CDR2 are SGHRS and YFSETQ. In DNA form, the CDR3 reads TGCGCCAGCAGCTTGGGTCAGATTTCCCAAGAGACCCAGTACTTC. Its protein is CASSLGQISQETQYF.

The sample holds many counts of this clonotype. The chain carries TRBV12-3 or TRBV12-4 and TRBJ1-1; tentatively, D is TRBD1 (5 bases). Trimming stripped 1 base from V and 0 bases from J, with 9 bases between. CDR3 size: 15 residues. CDR3 DNA: TGTGCCAGCAGTTTAGGACAGACCGTGAACACTGAAGCTTTCTTT. It specifies CASSLGQTVNTEAFF.

The chain is built from TRBV7-3 and TRBJ2-5; D not resolved. The ends were cut back, 2 bases at V and 7 bases at J, with 11 bases in the middle. The CDR3 covers 13 residues. Germline V lookup: CDR1 SGHTA, CDR2 FQGTGA. CDR3 DNA: TGTGCCAGCAGCTTATTCGCGTCGGGGACCCAGTACTTC. It yields the protein CASSLFASGTQYF.

The chain recombines TRBV7-2 with TRBJ2-2; TRBD2 agrees at 10 bases. This CDR3 has 16 residues. Germline trimming cut 3 bases from V and 7 bases from J; bases unmatched to any gene: 8. CDR1 is SGHTA and CDR2 is FQGNSA in the germline V gene. CDR3 DNA: TGTGCCAGCAGCTTTCGGGCTAGCGGGGGTATCGGGGAGCTGTTTTTT. Translated, it gives CASSFRASGGIGELFF.